This T cell receptor (beta chain) came from a study of cytomegalovirus exposure and HLA in healthy donors. With 60 Vbeta and 13 Jbeta primers, the PCR was carried out. Profiling relied on immunoSEQ multiplex PCR, and the TCRdb table lists in-frame clones only, not all of them. This table has about 160,000 clones, 85% appearing once. Findings of the study overall: In terms of immune exposure information, only CMV serostatus was available.

This clone appeared once. Its specificity is unknown. CDR3 size: 15 residues. CDR1 and CDR2 (germline): SGHDN, FVKESK. Between the trimmed V and J ends, which lost 2 bases and 0 bases, there was a span of 10 bases. Donors were ostensibly healthy at sampling, although undocumented immune exposures were probable. The genes are TRBV14 and TRBJ1-2; D not resolved. The TCR comes from a boy aged 2 to 10 in good health and CMV-seronegative. Material: PBMCs. The chain's CDR3 is CASSQQKQPNYGYTF. The CDR3 DNA sequence: TGTGCCAGCAGCCAACAAAAACAGCCTAACTATGGCTACACCTTC.